This T cell receptor beta chain emerged from a study of identical twins (dated by TCRdb to about 2016). At the level of the whole study: To test whether fetal clonotypes persist, this study deep-sequenced TCR alpha and beta repertoires from monozygotic twins, from unrelated adults of various ages, and from cord blood. Replicate twin experiments were performed at different times using different library preparation protocols to rule out contamination.

This clonotype was seen a handful of times. The antigen it binds to is not known. The record has no base qualities; no much larger clone is one base away. Every donor in the study was a healthy Caucasian. The twin cohort consisted of three pairs of female monozygotic twins, all aged roughly 18 to 29 years. Positive isolation kits from Invitrogen were used to isolate the CD4+ and CD8+ T cell populations. V drops 4 bases and J drops 0 bases, leaving 11 bases in between. The CDR3, from cysteine to phenylalanine, totals 15 residues. Just the 45-base CDR3 DNA is kept, in frame starting at base 1. The germline V gene encodes CDR1 SGHDT and CDR2 YYEEEE. Results and caveats for the whole study, not just this receptor: A weaker excess of twin sharing was found in beta out-of-frame sequences because the signal-to-noise ratio was lowered by fewer shared sequences. Compared with coincidental sharing between unrelated individuals, out-of-frame TCR alpha sequences shared between twins had an excess of sequences with low generation probability. Conclusions relied on cross-sectional statistical analysis, since the same donors could not be followed over many years. Recombination models systematically underestimated out-of-frame TCR alpha sharing in monozygotic twins but agreed with sharing between unrelated individuals. Fewer insertions were carried by abundant cord blood beta clonotypes; a weaker similar trend was observed in young adult naive repertoires, while no such trend was observed in memory repertoires. Zero-insertion analyses could be partly confounded by invariant T cells such as MAIT and iNKT, although diverse VJ usage argued against such confounding for most clonotypes.

The library was prepared using 5' RACE. Sequenced using an Illumina HiSeq 2000. A universal primer binding site was added through template switching, and the final cDNA carried a unique molecular identifier so that TCR cDNA molecules could be counted accurately. Specific primers in the conserved constant-segment region were used to synthesize first-strand cDNA for the TCR alpha and beta chains. To control for contamination, every cDNA library carried two barcodes: a SMART-Mk sample barcode plus Illumina barcodes. TruSeq adapter sequences, together with Illumina sample barcodes, were added in two successive PCR steps. Sequencing of the TCR alpha and beta cDNA libraries was done on the Illumina HiSeq platform using custom primers. The authors processed their data as follows. Unique molecular identifiers were extracted from raw reads with MiGEC, and CDR3 positions were determined with MiXCR. Recombination models were inferred per individual with the repgenHMM and IGoR tools using an EM algorithm. Shared clonotypes were analyzed with the tcR package in R, and sharing was normalized by the product of cloneset sizes. To study raw recombination free of thymic and clonal selection effects, out-of-frame nonproductive sequences were analyzed. In-frame beta chains were kept once TCRdb had trimmed the public reads at Q25 with fastp and called clones with MiXCR. Each entry is one CDR3 protein sequence, shown with its most common DNA and genes. Clone size and V and J calls follow TCRdb, not the original study. Here the sample has just over 450,000 distinct CDR3 sequences; 13% to 15% occur a single time. The ten largest make up 0.4% to 0.55% of the sample.

A further study also used this sample, focusing on yellow fever vaccine responses in identical twins. Drawing on the second study: According to the authors, in identical twins the way T cells responded to vaccination appeared partly convergent and partly personalized. In identical twins, the study followed T cell clones that responded to the vaccine with precision.

This TCR was sampled from a woman younger than 35 in good health. The material sequenced was CD4+ T cells sorted from blood. The chain is made from TRBV5-6 and TRBJ2-1; possibly the D gene is TRBD1, per 6 matching bases. The CDR3 reads as follows: CASSRTELSYNEQFF. Read as DNA, the sequence is TGTGCCAGCAGCCGGACAGAGCTCTCCTACAATGAGCAGTTCTTC.